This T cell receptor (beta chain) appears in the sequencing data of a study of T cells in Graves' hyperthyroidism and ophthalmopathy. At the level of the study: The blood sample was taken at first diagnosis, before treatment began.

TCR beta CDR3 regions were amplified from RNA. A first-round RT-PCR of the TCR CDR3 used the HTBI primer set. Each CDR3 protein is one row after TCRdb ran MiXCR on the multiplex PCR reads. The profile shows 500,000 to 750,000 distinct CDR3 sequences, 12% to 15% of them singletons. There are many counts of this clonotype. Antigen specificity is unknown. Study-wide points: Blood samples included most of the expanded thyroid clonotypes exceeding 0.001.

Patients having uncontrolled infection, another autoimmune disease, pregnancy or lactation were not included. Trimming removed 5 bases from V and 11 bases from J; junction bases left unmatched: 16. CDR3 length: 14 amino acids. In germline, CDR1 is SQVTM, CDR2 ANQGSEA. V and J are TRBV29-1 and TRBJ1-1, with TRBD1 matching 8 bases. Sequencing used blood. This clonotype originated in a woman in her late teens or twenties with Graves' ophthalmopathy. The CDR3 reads CSVITQGALHLAFF. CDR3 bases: TGCAGCGTTATAACCCAGGGGGCGCTACATCTGGCTTTCTTT.